This TCR beta chain derives from a study of early T cells in non-severe SARS-CoV-2 infection. The wider study: Chains were not paired, and sequencing was done on bulk RNA from unsorted whole blood.

This clonotype was counted ten times or more. TCRdb itself ran the 5' RACE reads through MiXCR, one entry per CDR3 protein. The profile covers tens of thousands of distinct CDR3 sequences, with approximately 6.6% appearing a single time and about 35% taken by the ten largest. The CDR3 totals 13 residues. The trim removed 6 bases at V and 1 base at J, leaving 2 bases unmatched. Germline CDR1 is MRHNA and CDR2 is SNTAGT. The TCR was taken from an adult who was a healthcare worker with PCR-confirmed SARS-CoV-2 infection or an uninfected control (not recorded which). The chain carries TRBV6-4 and TRBJ1-1, with 7 bases aligning to TRBD1. The sample in question was whole blood, obtained at baseline. CDR3 bases: TGTGCCAGCAGAAGGACAGGGAACACTGAAGCTTTCTTT. It encodes CASRRTGNTEAFF.